Below are 32 T cell receptor beta chains sequenced from a single sample in a study of human thymus T cells. The protocol was immunoSEQ multiplex PCR, while the TCRdb copy is restricted to in-frame clones and leaves out a portion. In the table there are 54,000 or so clones, approximately 93% of which are singletons. Sequenced: blood. These receptors were collected from a boy under three years old with a congenital heart defect but otherwise immunologically healthy.

The count of this clone is one. V gene TRBV19 combines with J gene TRBJ1-5; maybe TRBD1 (5 bases). V was trimmed by 8 bases and J by 3 bases, leaving 23 bases between them. Germline CDR1 LNHDA, CDR2 SQIVND (reference sequence). This CDR3 has 17 amino acids. CDR3 sequence (DNA): TGTGCCAGTCACGGGGTGGGGACGACCAGCGACAATCAGCCCCAGCATTTT. Its protein product is CASHGVGTTSDNQPQHF.

The chain joins TRBV5-1 to TRBJ1-5; 7 nucleotides agree with TRBD1. The germline V gene has CDR1 SGHRS and CDR2 YFSETQ. The CDR3 loop spans 15 amino acids. V lost 2 bases, J lost 3 bases, and 5 bases stayed unmatched. The CDR3 reads CASSLEGTDNQPQHF. In nucleotides, the CDR3 is TGCGCCAGCAGCTTAGAAGGGACAGACAATCAGCCCCAGCATTTT.

The rearrangement uses TRBV9 and TRBJ1-1; 9 positions match TRBD1. The CDR3 is 14 amino acids. V gave up 3 bases and J gave up 10 bases; unmatched junction bases: 10. Germline CDR1 and CDR2: SGDLS and YYNGEE. Written as DNA, the CDR3 is TGTGCCAGCAGCGAGCCGGGACAGGGAGGAAGAGCTTTCTTT. Protein: CASSEPGQGGRAFF.

The V call is TRBV13, the J call TRBJ2-7, with TRBD2 as a possible D gene (6 bases). The CDR3 loop spans 18 amino acids. CDR1 is PRHDT, CDR2 FYEKMQ, per germline (reference sequence). Trimming pared 0 bases from V and 4 bases from J, leaving 22 bases between. CDR3 loop: CASSLGSWSRTSWYEQYF. As DNA, the CDR3 is TGTGCCAGCAGCTTAGGAAGTTGGTCGAGAACTAGCTGGTACGAGCAGTACTTC. Filled out from reference TRBV13 and TRBJ2-7, the complete variable domain reads AAGVIQSPRHLIKEKRETATLKCYPIPRHDTVYWYQQGPGQDPQFLISFYEKMQSDKGSIPDRFSAQQFSDYHSELNMSSLELGDSALYFCASSLGSWSRTSWYEQYFGPGTRLTVT.

V gene TRBV6-5 combines with J gene TRBJ1-4; possibly TRBD1 for D (5 bases). The V end was cut by 0 bases, the J end by 13 bases, with 12 bases between. CDR1 and CDR2 (germline): MNHEY, SVGAGI. The CDR3 loop spans 13 amino acids. CDR3 sequence: CASSYSGQGPLFF. The CDR3 nucleotides are TGTGCCAGCAGTTACTCTGGGCAGGGCCCACTGTTTTTT.

The sample holds one count of this clone. The V and J genes are TRBV4-3 and TRBJ1-4; 8 nucleotides agree with TRBD1. The germline CDR1 and CDR2 sequences are LGHNA and YSLEER. J was trimmed by 8 bases and V by 0 bases; bases with no gene match: 5. This CDR3 comprises 15 residues. Written as DNA, the CDR3 is TGCGCCAGCAGCCAAGACAGGGGGCGAGGGGAAAAACTGTTTTTT. This gives the protein CASSQDRGRGEKLFF.

Notes on this clone: A read error may account for a junction end that differs from germline. This chain joins TRBV2 and TRBJ2-7; D may be TRBD2 (5 bases). Germline V gene data show CDR1 as SNHLY and CDR2 as FYNNEI. This CDR3 has 15 amino acids. The CDR3 DNA is TGTGCCAGCAGGGAAGTACTAGGGCCCTCCTACGAGCAGTACTTC. This sequence encodes CASREVLGPSYEQYF.

The chain uses TRBV6-6 and TRBJ2-1; D unresolved. The CDR3 has 11 amino acids. Germline CDR1 and CDR2: MNHNY and SVGAGI (reference sequence). V shed 5 bases and J shed 8 bases, with 7 bases lying between them. CDR3 sequence (DNA): TGTGCCAGCAGTACCATCGATGAGCAGTTCTTC. Translating it yields CASSTIDEQFF.

This chain uses TRBV29-1 with TRBJ2-7; 7 nucleotides match TRBD1. V dropped 6 bases and J dropped 2; count of bases not matched to a gene: 7. The CDR3 has 13 residues. The germline V gene has CDR1 SQVTM and CDR2 ANQGSEA. The CDR3 reads CSVATGWAYEQYF. The CDR3 DNA is TGCAGCGTGGCGACAGGGTGGGCCTACGAGCAGTACTTC.

This clone appeared once. The chain carries TRBV6-5 and TRBJ2-5; TRBD2 matches at 8 bases. The DNA end lines up better with TRBJ2-7; the J call may be wrong. Per germline, CDR1 MNHEY and CDR2 SVGAGI. The CDR3 runs 15 residues. The DNA for the CDR3 is TGTGCCAGCAGCTATAGCGGGGAGAAAACCTACGAGCAGTACTTC. Protein sequence: CASSYSGEKTYEQYF.

The DNA for the CDR3 is TGTGCCAGCAGCTTAGGTGGAGAACCGTCAGGCCGTGGCTACACCTTC. This encodes CASSLGGEPSGRGYTF. The chain joins TRBV7-2 to TRBJ1-2, with D unclear. The length of the CDR3 is 16 residues. Germline V lookup: CDR1 SGHTA, CDR2 FQGNSA. With 1 base removed from V and 7 bases from J, the gap between germline ends came to 19 bases. Full variable domain (rest looked up from reference TRBV7-2 and TRBJ1-2): GAGVSQSPSNKVTEKGKDVELRCDPISGHTALYWYRQSLGQGLEFLIYFQGNSAPDKSGLPSDRFSAERTGGSVSTLTIQRTQQEDSAVYLCASSLGGEPSGRGYTFGSGTRLTVV.

A single count supports this clone. The CDR3, as DNA: TGCGCCAGCAGCTTCCCCGGGACAGGTGTTAACACCGGGGAGCTGTTTTTT. It codes for CASSFPGTGVNTGELFF. The chain carries TRBV5-1 and TRBJ2-2, with 8 bases fitting TRBD1. The CDR3 extends over 17 amino acids. V dropped 2 bases and J dropped 2; count of bases not matched to a gene: 8. The germline CDR1 and CDR2 sequences are SGHRS and YFSETQ.

The CDR3 DNA is TGTGCCAGCAGCTTAGGAGGGGGGACACCCCTCCACTTT. This encodes CASSLGGGTPLHF. The chain recombines TRBV11-3 with TRBJ1-6, with D perhaps TRBD1 (6 bases). The CDR3 length is 13 residues. Trimming cost V 1 base and J 11 bases, with 9 bases left between them. The V gene's germline CDR1 is SGHNT and CDR2 YENEEA.

J is TRBJ2-7 and V is TRBV11-2, with TRBD1 matching 9 bases. The CDR3 contains 14 residues. CDR1 is SGHAT, CDR2 FQNNGV, per germline. V lost 6 bases, J lost 7 bases, and 10 bases stayed unmatched. This CDR3 reads CASRRDRALEEQYF. CDR3 DNA sequence: TGTGCCAGCAGGCGGGACAGGGCCTTGGAGGAGCAGTACTTC.

V and J are TRBV7-2 and TRBJ2-2; D remains unclear. CDR1 and CDR2 from the germline V gene are SGHTA and FQGNSA. The CDR3 spans 13 residues. Trimming stripped 5 bases from V and 2 bases from J, with 6 bases between. DNA of the CDR3: TGTGCCAGCAGCCCAAGAAACACCGGGGAGCTGTTTTTT. Translating gives CASSPRNTGELFF.

The rearrangement links TRBV19 to TRBJ1-5; 8 bases line up with TRBD1. Germline V gene data show CDR1 as LNHDA and CDR2 as SQIVND (reference sequence). This CDR3 is 14 amino acids long. V dropped 4 bases and J dropped 4; count of bases not matched to a gene: 3. CDR3 sequence reads: CASSNTGGNQPQHF. The CDR3 coding sequence is TGTGCCAGTAGTAATACAGGGGGGAATCAGCCCCAGCATTTT.

The V and J genes are TRBV9 and TRBJ1-2, with D possibly matching TRBD1 (5 bases). Germline loops: CDR1 SGDLS, CDR2 YYNGEE. The CDR3 consists of 14 residues. V was pared by 4 bases and J by 1 base, with 11 bases between. The CDR3 protein is CASSPRDGNYGYTF. The DNA for the CDR3 is TGTGCCAGCAGCCCTAGGGACGGTAACTATGGCTACACCTTC.

V and J are TRBV27 and TRBJ2-1; 7 nucleotides match TRBD2. V shed 4 bases and J 0 bases; nucleotides not matched to a gene: 3. This CDR3 contains 15 residues. Germline V gene sequence: CDR1 MNHEY, CDR2 SMNVEV (reference sequence). The CDR3 loop reads CASSSGLGSYNEQFF. DNA for the CDR3: TGTGCCAGCAGTTCAGGACTAGGCTCCTACAATGAGCAGTTCTTC.

This chain links TRBV12-2 with TRBJ2-5; the table's D call of TRBD1 was not tested on the DNA. TRBV12-2 is assigned pseudogene status. The CDR3 runs to 20 residues. This CDR3 is CASRLVGLIDRGHAEETQYF. The CDR3 DNA sequence: TGTGCAAGTCGCTTAGTAGGCCTAATAGACAGGGGGCACGCAGAAGAGACCCAGTACTTC.

J is TRBJ1-1 and V is TRBV10-3; 9 bases are a match to TRBD1. V lost 6 bases and J lost 0; bases outside the gene matches: 5. The CDR3 covers 15 residues. CDR1 is ENHRY, CDR2 SYGVKD, per germline. The CDR3 region has the DNA TGTGCCATCAGACGACGGGACAGGGTGAACACTGAAGCTTTCTTT. This gives the protein CAIRRRDRVNTEAFF.

Here the CDR3 DNA reads TGTGCCAGCAGCTTGGGAGCACCGGGAAAGCAAGAGACCCAGTACTTC. Its protein is CASSLGAPGKQETQYF. The chain is built from TRBV5-6 and TRBJ2-5; weak D call: TRBD2 (5 bases). The germline CDR1 and CDR2 sequences are SGHDT and YYEEEE. V was pared by 0 bases and J by 2 bases, with 14 bases between. CDR3 length: 16 amino acids.

The CDR3 spells CASSPGTSQETQYF. CDR3 in DNA: TGTGCCAGCTCACCAGGAACTAGCCAAGAGACCCAGTACTTC. V usage is TRBV18 and J usage is TRBJ2-5; a possible D gene is TRBD2 (5 bases). The V gene's germline CDR1 is KGHSH and CDR2 LQKENI. The CDR3 length is 14 residues. V dropped 2 bases and J dropped 1 base, with 8 bases sitting between them. Full variable domain (rest looked up from reference TRBV18 and TRBJ2-5): NAGVMQNPRHLVRRRGQEARLRCSPMKGHSHVYWYRQLPEEGLKFMVYLQKENIIDESGMPKERFSAEFPKEGPSILRIQQVVRGDSAAYFCASSPGTSQETQYFGPGTRLLVL.

V and J are TRBV7-2 and TRBJ2-7; D possibly corresponds to TRBD2 (6 bases). There are 15 residues in the CDR3. V gave up 0 bases and J gave up 3 bases, with 12 bases separating them. Per germline, CDR1 SGHTA and CDR2 FQGNSA. CDR3 in amino acids: CASSLAAGTHYEQYF. The CDR3 region has the DNA TGTGCCAGCAGCTTAGCTGCCGGGACTCACTACGAGCAGTACTTC. Variable domain in full (rest from reference TRBV7-2 and TRBJ2-7): GAGVSQSPSNKVTEKGKDVELRCDPISGHTALYWYRQSLGQGLEFLIYFQGNSAPDKSGLPSDRFSAERTGGSVSTLTIQRTQQEDSAVYLCASSLAAGTHYEQYFGPGTRLTVT.

V usage is TRBV5-1 and J usage is TRBJ1-5, with 9 bases identical to TRBD1. From germline, CDR1 is SGHRS and CDR2 YFSETQ. V lost 0 bases, J lost 7 bases, and 2 bases stayed unmatched. This CDR3 is 14 amino acids long. CDR3 nucleotides: TGCGCCAGCAGCTTGGGAGGGACAGGGCAGCCCCAGCATTTT. This gives the protein CASSLGGTGQPQHF.

This chain uses TRBV25-1 with TRBJ2-5, with 10 bases aligning to TRBD2. The V and J ends lost 2 bases and 2 bases, in that order; junction bases with no gene match: 5. Looked up from germline, CDR1 is MGHDK and CDR2 is SYGVNS. The CDR3 has 16 amino acids. CDR3 protein: CASSEATAGGQETQYF. CDR3 nucleotides: TGTGCCAGCAGTGAAGCGACAGCGGGAGGGCAAGAGACCCAGTACTTC.

The chain joins TRBV7-2 to TRBJ1-2, with 11 bases that match TRBD1. The CDR3 totals 16 residues. V trimming: 0 bases; J trimming: 4 bases; junction bases outside the gene matches: 4. Germline V gives CDR1 SGHTA, CDR2 FQGNSA. CDR3 sequence (DNA): TGTGCCAGCAGCTTAGCCGGGACAGGGGGTCTCTATGGCTACACCTTC. Protein sequence: CASSLAGTGGLYGYTF.

This chain connects TRBV27 to TRBJ2-7, with a tentative D call TRBD2 (6 bases). Trimming took 7 bases from V and 2 from J, leaving 12 bases between them. This CDR3 contains 13 residues. CDR1 and CDR2 from the germline V gene are MNHEY and SMNVEV (reference sequence). The CDR3 sequence: CASKPSVTYEQYF. The CDR3 DNA reads as TGTGCCAGCAAACCTAGCGTCACCTACGAGCAGTACTTC.

The chain links TRBV27 to TRBJ2-2; D might be TRBD1 (6 bases). The germline V gene encodes CDR1 MNHEY and CDR2 SMNVEV (reference sequence). V shed 6 bases and J shed 5 bases, with 16 bases lying between them. This CDR3 contains 15 residues. CDR3 DNA: TGTGCCAGCAGCATACAGGGAATTGGGACCGGGGAGCTGTTTTTT. Translated, it gives CASSIQGIGTGELFF.

The chain couples TRBV9 to TRBJ2-3, with 9 bases that match TRBD2. V lost 0 bases to trimming and J lost 3 bases; unmatched junction nucleotides: 8. There are 17 residues in the CDR3. Germline CDR1 reads SGDLS; CDR2 reads YYNGEE. CDR3 sequence reads: CASSVGPRRGGTDTQYF. In DNA form, the CDR3 reads TGTGCCAGCAGCGTAGGCCCCCGGCGGGGGGGGACAGATACGCAGTATTTT.

This chain connects TRBV6-1 to TRBJ1-3; D remains ambiguous. V lost 3 bases to trimming and J lost 4 bases, with 10 bases between them. Germline V CDR1 and CDR2: MNHNS, SASEGT. This CDR3 region has 14 residues. The CDR3, as DNA: TGTGCCAGCAGTGATTCCCCCCAGGGAAACACCATATATTTT. Translated, it gives CASSDSPQGNTIYF.

The chain has TRBV4-2 and TRBJ2-7, with 10 bases aligning to TRBD2. This CDR3 spans 14 amino acids. The ends lost 4 bases at V and 7 bases at J; junction bases unmatched: 7. The V gene's germline CDR1 is LGHNA and CDR2 YNFKEQ. CDR3 sequence reads: CASSPSGGQWEQYF. The DNA of the CDR3 is TGTGCCAGCAGCCCTAGCGGGGGACAATGGGAGCAGTACTTC.

CDR3 sequence reads: CASSLGLAGDQETQYF. Here the CDR3 DNA reads TGCGCCAGCAGCTTGGGACTAGCGGGGGACCAAGAGACCCAGTACTTC. The rearrangement links TRBV5-1 to TRBJ2-5, with TRBD2 identical over 12 bases. The CDR3 spans 16 residues. The V and J ends lost 0 bases and 0 bases, in that order; junction bases with no gene match: 0. Germline CDR1 SGHRS, CDR2 YFSETQ.